This TCR beta chain comes out of a study of identical twins. CDR1 and CDR2 (germline): SQVTM, ANQGSEA. This CDR3 is built from 13 residues. This clonotype was observed a handful of times. Germline is not matched at one junction end, which may reflect a read error. TCRdb reanalysed the 5' RACE reads using MiXCR and keeps one entry per CDR3 protein. The sample has about 810,000 distinct CDR3 sequences; around an eighth are singletons. This same sample was also taken into another study, of yellow fever vaccine responses in identical twins.

This rearrangement joins TRBV29-1 to TRBJ1-2; D gene unclear. This TCR came from a young woman in good health. Sequences were obtained from PBMCs. CDR3 nucleotide sequence: TGCAGCGTCGAAGAGGGTGGAGTTAATGGCTACACCTTC. It yields the protein CSVEEGGVNGYTF.